The entry below gives a single T cell receptor (beta chain) sequence along with its context. The sorted Tregs were CD4+CD25+CD127-/low cells. Via MiXCR, TCRdb re-called the 5' RACE reads, giving one row per CDR3 protein. Among about 57,000 distinct CDR3 sequences listed, 26% were seen once. The receptor was isolated from a female donor with breast cancer. The sequenced sample was tumor-infiltrating Tregs sorted from the breast tumor.

The DNA for the CDR3 is TGTGCCAGCAGCCCCTTTGGGGTAGGGGCGAACACTGAAGCTTTCTTT. Translating it yields CASSPFGVGANTEAFF. The rearrangement uses TRBV12-3 or TRBV12-4 and TRBJ1-1, with D possibly matching TRBD1 (5 bases). V was trimmed by 6 bases and J by 1 base, leaving 18 bases between them. CDR3 length equals 16 residues.